One sample yielded the 15 T cell receptor beta chains listed below, sequenced in a study of cytomegalovirus exposure and HLA in healthy donors. PCR involved 60 Vbeta and 13 Jbeta primers. Repertoires were generated with immunoSEQ multiplex PCR, while TCRdb's copy carries only in-frame clones and drops some. The sample gives about 190,000 clones, more than 75% of which show up once; 11% to 15% is in the top ten. Sequencing was done on a sample of PBMCs. The receptors derive from a woman aged 30 to 39 in good health and CMV-seropositive.

This chain uses TRBV5-1 with TRBJ1-2; tentatively, D is TRBD1 (5 bases). Per the germline V gene, CDR1 is SGHRS and CDR2 is YFSETQ. With 0 bases removed from V and 8 bases from J, the gap between germline ends came to 11 bases. The CDR3 contains 13 residues. This CDR3 is CASSLETVRGYTF. CDR3 DNA: TGCGCCAGCAGCTTGGAGACAGTTCGGGGCTACACCTTC.

This clone turned up a few times. DNA for the CDR3: TGTGCCAGCAGCCAGGTCGGTACGCAGTATTTT. Protein: CASSQVGTQYF. The rearrangement links TRBV6-5 to TRBJ2-3, with D hard to call. From germline, CDR1 is MNHEY and CDR2 SVGAGI. Trimming removed 6 bases from V and 8 bases from J, with 9 bases in between. There are 11 residues in the CDR3.

The J gene is TRBJ2-1, the V gene TRBV20-1; perhaps TRBD2 as D (5 bases). The CDR3 has 11 residues. Germline V gene sequence: CDR1 DFQATT, CDR2 SNEGSKA (reference sequence). The V end lost 7 bases, the J end lost 6 bases, and 10 bases lay between the germline ends. In DNA, the CDR3 is TGCAGTGTACGGGCGGGCAATGAGCAGTTCTTC. Protein product: CSVRAGNEQFF.

The chain joins TRBV4-1 to TRBJ1-2; 8 bases fit TRBD1. Per germline, CDR1 MGHRA and CDR2 YSYEKL. This CDR3 is 16 amino acids long. J was trimmed by 4 bases and V by 1 base; bases with no gene match: 8. The CDR3 loop reads CASSQVLGDRTYGYTF. As DNA, the CDR3 is TGCGCCAGCAGCCAAGTATTGGGGGACAGGACCTATGGCTACACCTTC.

The V call is TRBV5-1, the J call TRBJ2-2; 8 bases match TRBD2. The CDR3 runs to 18 residues. Germline assignment: CDR1 SGHRS and CDR2 YFSETQ. V lost 4 bases to trimming and J lost 6 bases; unmatched junction nucleotides: 17. The CDR3 DNA reads TGCGCCAGCAGCCCCCACCGGGCGGGGGGCGACGGTTCCGGGGAGCTGTTTTTT. It specifies CASSPHRAGGDGSGELFF.

The rearrangement joins TRBV30 to TRBJ2-7; 7 nucleotides align to TRBD1. The CDR3 has 15 residues. Trimming cost V 3 bases and J 2 bases; bases outside gene matches: 10. Germline CDR1 is GTSNPN and CDR2 is SVGIG (reference sequence). CDR3 region: CAWSDPGQLTYEQYF. DNA for the CDR3: TGTGCCTGGAGCGATCCGGGACAGCTAACCTACGAGCAGTACTTC. Variable domain in full (rest from reference TRBV30 and TRBJ2-7): SQTIHQWPATLVQPVGSPLSLECTVEGTSNPNLYWYRQAAGRGLQLLFYSVGIGQISSEVPQNLSASRPQDRQFILSSKKLLLSDSGFYLCAWSDPGQLTYEQYFGPGTRLTVT.

This rearrangement joins TRBV5-4 to TRBJ2-4; 7 bases are shared with TRBD1. Germline values: CDR1 SGHNT, CDR2 YYREEE (reference sequence). V lost 4 bases to trimming and J lost 0 bases; unmatched junction nucleotides: 7. The CDR3 runs 16 residues. DNA for the CDR3: TGTGCCAGCAGCCCGGACAGGTCCCTAGCCAAAAACATTCAGTACTTC. Residues: CASSPDRSLAKNIQYF.

This chain connects TRBV11-2 to TRBJ2-6; D gene uncertain. From germline, CDR1 is SGHAT and CDR2 FQNNGV. The CDR3 runs to 15 residues. Trimming removed 3 bases from V and 0 bases from J, with 6 bases in between. The CDR3 here is CASSFPRSGANVLTF. DNA of the CDR3: TGTGCCAGCAGCTTCCCTCGCTCTGGGGCCAACGTCCTGACTTTC. The whole variable domain, filled in from reference TRBV11-2 and TRBJ2-6, reads EAGVAQSPRYKIIEKRQSVAFWCNPISGHATLYWYQQILGQGPKLLIQFQNNGVVDDSQLPKDRFSAERLKGVDSTLKIQPAKLEDSAVYLCASSFPRSGANVLTFGAGSRLTVL.

The J gene is TRBJ2-3, the V gene TRBV19; TRBD2 agrees at 7 bases. CDR1 is LNHDA and CDR2 is SQIVND in the germline V gene (reference sequence). V shed 4 bases, J shed 4 bases, and the junction held 2 bases outside the gene matches. This CDR3 region has 13 residues. The CDR3 loop is CASSNGRPDTQYF. DNA of the CDR3: TGTGCCAGTAGTAACGGGAGGCCAGATACGCAGTATTTT.

The chain couples TRBV19 to TRBJ1-6, with D perhaps TRBD1 (6 bases). The CDR3 is made up of 14 amino acids. The germline CDR1 and CDR2 sequences are LNHDA and SQIVND (reference sequence). V was clipped by 5 bases and J by 7 bases, with 12 bases between them. The CDR3 here is CASSGGAENSPLHF. CDR3 bases: TGTGCCAGTAGTGGGGGCGCGGAGAATTCACCCCTCCACTTT.

This chain uses TRBV4-1 with TRBJ1-4; no firm D call. The ends were cut back, 2 bases at V and 8 bases at J, with 9 bases in the middle. The CDR3 has 13 residues. Germline V gene data show CDR1 as MGHRA and CDR2 as YSYEKL. The CDR3 region has the DNA TGCGCCAGCAGCCAAATTAGAGGGGAAAAACTGTTTTTT. Its protein product is CASSQIRGEKLFF.

The J gene is TRBJ2-1, the V gene TRBV5-1; 7 nucleotides align to TRBD2. CDR3 size: 15 residues. CDR1 is SGHRS and CDR2 is YFSETQ in the germline V gene. The J segment lost 2 bases and the V segment lost 4 bases, leaving 6 bases of the junction unmatched. CDR3 nucleotide sequence: TGCGCCAGCAGCGGGAGGGAGGAGACCTACAATGAGCAGTTCTTC. The encoded protein is CASSGREETYNEQFF.

This clone appeared a few times. The CDR3: CASSEGAFHSPLHF. CDR3 coding DNA: TGTGCCAGCAGTGAAGGGGCGTTTCATTCACCCCTCCACTTT. The chain couples TRBV2 to TRBJ1-6, with D hard to call. V was trimmed by 1 base and J by 8 bases, leaving 9 bases between them. Germline CDR1 reads SNHLY; CDR2 reads FYNNEI. This CDR3 has 14 amino acids.

This chain connects TRBV19 to TRBJ2-5, with D perhaps matching TRBD2 (6 bases). The CDR3 sequence is 14 residues long. Germline CDR1 is LNHDA and CDR2 is SQIVND (reference sequence). V lost 6 bases to trimming and J lost 9 bases, with 20 bases between them. The CDR3 loop reads CASSYPGLAGAQYF. The CDR3 DNA follows: TGTGCCAGTAGCTACCCGGGACTCGCAGGCGCCCAGTACTTC.

V gene TRBV19 combines with J gene TRBJ1-5, with 8 bases aligning to TRBD1. Germline CDR1 reads LNHDA; CDR2 reads SQIVND (reference sequence). CDR3 size: 15 residues. V lost 7 bases and J lost 0; bases outside the gene matches: 5. The CDR3 DNA sequence: TGTGCCAGTAAGACAGGGGAGAATAGCAATCAGCCCCAGCATTTT. It specifies CASKTGENSNQPQHF.